This record looks at one TCR beta chain sequence and its context. The antigen is not known. The data stem from a study of vaccination effects on CD4 cells after COVID-19. Study results and caveats: Marked clonal contraction of infection- and vaccine-induced clones was seen late after vaccination.

This CDR3 contains 12 residues. V was trimmed by 2 bases and J by 7 bases, leaving 9 bases between them. Per germline, CDR1 GTSNPN and CDR2 SVGIG (reference sequence). Generated by immunoSEQ multiplex PCR, the TCRdb table keeps only in-frame clones and is missing some. The profile shows 75,000 to 100,000 clones, more than 60% of them singletons. Peptide-pool stimulation followed by sequencing identified expanded antigen-specific CD4+ clonotypes in the ViraFEST assay. Culture proceeded for 9 to 11 days, and CD4+ T cells were then isolated. Two doses of BNT162b2 or mRNA-1273 vaccine were administered to participants.

The TCR sequence derives from a human donor who received a COVID-19 vaccine. The material was CD4+ T cells from PBMCs cultured with HCoV-OC43 spike peptides, obtained after COVID-19 vaccination. Noted subset: HCoV-OC43 spike overlapping peptide pool stimulation. V gene TRBV30 combines with J gene TRBJ2-4; D gene ambiguous. The CDR3 nucleotides are TGTGCCTGGAGTATCGGCCGCAACATTCAGTACTTC. It encodes CAWSIGRNIQYF.